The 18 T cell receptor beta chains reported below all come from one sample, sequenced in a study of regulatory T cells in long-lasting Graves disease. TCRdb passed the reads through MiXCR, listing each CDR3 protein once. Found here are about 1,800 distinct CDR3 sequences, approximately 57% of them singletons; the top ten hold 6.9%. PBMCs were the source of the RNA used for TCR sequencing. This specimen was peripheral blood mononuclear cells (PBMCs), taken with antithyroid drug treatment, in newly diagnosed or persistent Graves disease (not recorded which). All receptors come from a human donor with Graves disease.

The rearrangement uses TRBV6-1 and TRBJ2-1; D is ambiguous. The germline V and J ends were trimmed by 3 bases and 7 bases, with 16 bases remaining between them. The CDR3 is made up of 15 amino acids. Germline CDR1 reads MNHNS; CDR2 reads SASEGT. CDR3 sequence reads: CASSDGYLSRNEQFF. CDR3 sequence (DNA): TGTGCCAGCAGTGATGGTTACCTATCTCGTAATGAGCAGTTCTTC.

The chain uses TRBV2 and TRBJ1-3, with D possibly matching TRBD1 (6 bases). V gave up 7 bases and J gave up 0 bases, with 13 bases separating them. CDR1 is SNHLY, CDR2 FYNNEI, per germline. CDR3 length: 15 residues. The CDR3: CASNRDRISGNTIYF. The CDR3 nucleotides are TGTGCCAGCAACCGCGACAGGATCTCTGGAAACACCATATATTTT.

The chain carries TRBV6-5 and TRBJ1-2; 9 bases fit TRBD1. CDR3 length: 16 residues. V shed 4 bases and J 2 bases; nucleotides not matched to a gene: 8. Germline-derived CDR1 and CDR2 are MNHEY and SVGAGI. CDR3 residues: CASSSRTGEPNYGYTF. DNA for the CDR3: TGTGCCAGCAGTTCCCGGACAGGGGAACCGAACTATGGCTACACCTTC.

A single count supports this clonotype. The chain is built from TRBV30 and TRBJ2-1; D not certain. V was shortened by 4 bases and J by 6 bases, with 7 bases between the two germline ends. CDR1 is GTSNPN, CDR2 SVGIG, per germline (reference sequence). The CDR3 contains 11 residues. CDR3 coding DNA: TGTGCCTGGACTACGGTCAATGAGCAGTTCTTC. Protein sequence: CAWTTVNEQFF. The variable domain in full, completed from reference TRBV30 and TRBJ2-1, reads SQTIHQWPATLVQPVGSPLSLECTVEGTSNPNLYWYRQAAGRGLQLLFYSVGIGQISSEVPQNLSASRPQDRQFILSSKKLLLSDSGFYLCAWTTVNEQFFGPGTRLTVL.

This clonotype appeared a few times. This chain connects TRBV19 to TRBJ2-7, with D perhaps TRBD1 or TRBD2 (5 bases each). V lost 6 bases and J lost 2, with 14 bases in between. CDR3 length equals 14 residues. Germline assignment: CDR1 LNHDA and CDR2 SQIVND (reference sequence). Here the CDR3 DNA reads TGTGCCAGTAGGAGCCGGGACGGAACCTACGAGCAGTACTTC. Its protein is CASRSRDGTYEQYF.

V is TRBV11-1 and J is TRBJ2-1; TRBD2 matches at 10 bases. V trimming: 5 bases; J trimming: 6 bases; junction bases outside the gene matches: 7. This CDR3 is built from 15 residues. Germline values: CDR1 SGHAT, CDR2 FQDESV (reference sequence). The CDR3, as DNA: TGTGCCAGCAGCCTACTAGCGGGGTGGGGCAATGAGCAGTTCTTC. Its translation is CASSLLAGWGNEQFF.

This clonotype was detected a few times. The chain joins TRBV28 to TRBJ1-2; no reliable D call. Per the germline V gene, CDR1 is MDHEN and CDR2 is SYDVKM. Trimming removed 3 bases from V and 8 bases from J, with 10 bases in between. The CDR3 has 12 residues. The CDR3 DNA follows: TGTGCCAGCAGTTTCGTGGGCGACGGCTACACCTTC. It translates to CASSFVGDGYTF.

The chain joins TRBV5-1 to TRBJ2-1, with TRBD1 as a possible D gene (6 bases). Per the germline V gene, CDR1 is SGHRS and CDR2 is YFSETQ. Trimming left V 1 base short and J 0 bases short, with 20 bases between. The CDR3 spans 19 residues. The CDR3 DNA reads TGCGCCAGCAGCTTGTCATTGGTTCTGACAGGTAGCTCCTACAATGAGCAGTTCTTC. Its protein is CASSLSLVLTGSSYNEQFF. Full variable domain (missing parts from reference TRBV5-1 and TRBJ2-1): KAGVTQTPRYLIKTRGQQVTLSCSPISGHRSVSWYQQTPGQGLQFLFEYFSETQRNKGNFPGRFSGRQFSNSRSEMNVSTLELGDSALYLCASSLSLVLTGSSYNEQFFGPGTRLTVL.

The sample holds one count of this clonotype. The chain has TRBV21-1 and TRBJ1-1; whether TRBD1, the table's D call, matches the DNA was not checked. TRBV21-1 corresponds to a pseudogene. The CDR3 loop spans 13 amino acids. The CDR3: CASSSYRERGAFF. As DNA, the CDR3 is TGTGCCAGCAGCTCCTACAGGGAGCGCGGTGCTTTCTTT.

The CDR3: CASAGGTSGTYNEQFF. Written as DNA, the CDR3 is TGTGCCAGTGCTGGAGGGACTAGCGGGACCTACAATGAGCAGTTCTTC. The chain combines TRBV19 with TRBJ2-1; 13 bases agree with TRBD2. Germline V gene lookup returns CDR1 LNHDA and CDR2 SQIVND (reference sequence). The V and J ends lost 8 bases and 2 bases, in that order; junction bases with no gene match: 6. CDR3 length equals 16 residues.

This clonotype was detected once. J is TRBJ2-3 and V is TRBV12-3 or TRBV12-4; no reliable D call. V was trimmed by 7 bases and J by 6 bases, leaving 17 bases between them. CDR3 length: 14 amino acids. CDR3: CASTSPPRGDTQYF. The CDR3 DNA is TGTGCCAGCACCTCTCCCCCCCGAGGCGATACGCAGTATTTT.

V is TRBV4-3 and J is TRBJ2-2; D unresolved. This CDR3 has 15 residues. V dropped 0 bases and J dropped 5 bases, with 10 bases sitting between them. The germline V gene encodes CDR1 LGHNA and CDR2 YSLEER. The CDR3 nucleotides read TGCGCCAGCAGCCAAGATATTCGGTCTACCGGGGAGCTGTTTTTT. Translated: CASSQDIRSTGELFF.

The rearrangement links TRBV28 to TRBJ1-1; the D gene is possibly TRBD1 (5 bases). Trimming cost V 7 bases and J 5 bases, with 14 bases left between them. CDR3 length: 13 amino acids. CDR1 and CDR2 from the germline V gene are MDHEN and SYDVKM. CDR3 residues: CASIPPGQTEAFF. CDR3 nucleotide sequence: TGTGCCAGCATCCCCCCGGGGCAGACTGAAGCTTTCTTT.

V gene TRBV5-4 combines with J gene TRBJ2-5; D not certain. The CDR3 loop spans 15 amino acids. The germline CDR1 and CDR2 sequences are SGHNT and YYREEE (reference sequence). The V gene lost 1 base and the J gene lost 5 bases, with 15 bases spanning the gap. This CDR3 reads CASSLRFWPRETQYF. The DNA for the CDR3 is TGTGCCAGCAGCTTGCGGTTCTGGCCTAGGGAGACCCAGTACTTC.

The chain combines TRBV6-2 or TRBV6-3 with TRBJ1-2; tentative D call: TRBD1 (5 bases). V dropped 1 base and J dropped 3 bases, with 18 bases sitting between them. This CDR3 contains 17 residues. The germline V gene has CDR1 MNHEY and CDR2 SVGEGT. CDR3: CASSYFPRDPRDYGYTF. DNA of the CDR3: TGTGCCAGCAGTTACTTCCCCAGGGACCCGCGGGACTATGGCTACACCTTC.

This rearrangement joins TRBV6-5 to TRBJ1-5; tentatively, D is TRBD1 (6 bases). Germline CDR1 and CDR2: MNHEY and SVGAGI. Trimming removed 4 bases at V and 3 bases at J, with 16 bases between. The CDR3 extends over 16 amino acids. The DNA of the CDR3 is TGTGCCAGCAGTTCTGCGAGGGGGGCCAACAATCAGCCCCAGCATTTT. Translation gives CASSSARGANNQPQHF.

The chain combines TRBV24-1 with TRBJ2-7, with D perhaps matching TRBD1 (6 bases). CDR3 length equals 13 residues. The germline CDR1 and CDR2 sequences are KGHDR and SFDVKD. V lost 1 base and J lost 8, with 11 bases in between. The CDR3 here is CATSDFLQGKQYF. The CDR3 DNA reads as TGTGCCACCAGTGATTTTCTACAGGGCAAGCAGTACTTC.

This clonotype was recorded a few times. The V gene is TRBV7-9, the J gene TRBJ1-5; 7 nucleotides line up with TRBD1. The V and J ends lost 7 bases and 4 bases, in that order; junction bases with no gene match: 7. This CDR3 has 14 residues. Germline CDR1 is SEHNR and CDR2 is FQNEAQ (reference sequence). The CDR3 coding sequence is TGTGCCAGCACGGATTCGACAGGGAATCAGCCCCAGCATTTT. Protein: CASTDSTGNQPQHF.